This T cell receptor (beta chain) was sequenced for a study of blood T cell repertoires in COVID-19. The overall study: The United States, Italy and Spain supplied acute and convalescent COVID-19 samples. T cells, B-cell-depleted T cells, or PBMCs provided the cDNA or gDNA that served as material.

Sequencing used immunoSEQ multiplex PCR; TCRdb keeps in-frame clones, though not all of them. The table has 200,000 to 250,000 clones, around 83% seen once. Participants were aged roughly 18 to 95 years, lived in under 25 US areas, and enrolled virtually. Resolution of symptoms, clearance, or two negative PCRs was present in recovered Cohort 3 donors. The sequence was collected from a woman aged 40-49 years who had recovered from COVID-19. Sequenced input: PBMCs or T cells enriched from blood (not recorded which).

The CDR3 sequence: CASSEVGGGYTF. CDR3 DNA: TGTGCCAGCAGTGAGGTAGGGGGCGGCTACACCTTC. The chain combines TRBV2 with TRBJ1-2, with 7 bases fitting TRBD1. CDR1 SNHLY and CDR2 FYNNEI come from the germline V gene. CDR3 length: 12 residues. The trim removed 3 bases at V and 8 bases at J, leaving 3 bases unmatched. Full variable domain (rest looked up from reference TRBV2 and TRBJ1-2): EPEVTQTPSHQVTQMGQEVILRCVPISNHLYFYWYRQILGQKVEFLVSFYNNEISEKSEIFDDQFSVERPDGSNFTLKIRSTKLEDSAMYFCASSEVGGGYTFGSGTRLTVV.